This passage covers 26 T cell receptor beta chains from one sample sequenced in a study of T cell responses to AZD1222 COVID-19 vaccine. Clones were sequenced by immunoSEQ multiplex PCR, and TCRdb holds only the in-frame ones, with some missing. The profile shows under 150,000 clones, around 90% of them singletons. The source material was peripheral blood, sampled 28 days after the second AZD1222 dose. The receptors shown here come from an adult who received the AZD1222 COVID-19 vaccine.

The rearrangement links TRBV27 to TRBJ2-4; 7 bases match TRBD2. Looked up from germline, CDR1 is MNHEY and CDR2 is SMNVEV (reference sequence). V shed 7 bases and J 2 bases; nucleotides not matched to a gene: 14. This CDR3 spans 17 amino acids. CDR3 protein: CASKSLGEGLTKNIQYF. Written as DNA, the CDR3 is TGTGCCAGCAAATCCTTAGGGGAGGGGTTAACCAAAAACATTCAGTACTTC.

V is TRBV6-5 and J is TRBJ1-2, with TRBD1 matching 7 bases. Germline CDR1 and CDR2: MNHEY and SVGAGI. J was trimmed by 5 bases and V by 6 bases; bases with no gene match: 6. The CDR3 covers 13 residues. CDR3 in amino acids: CASRPQGRYGYTF. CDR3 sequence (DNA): TGTGCCAGCAGACCACAGGGGCGGTATGGCTACACCTTC.

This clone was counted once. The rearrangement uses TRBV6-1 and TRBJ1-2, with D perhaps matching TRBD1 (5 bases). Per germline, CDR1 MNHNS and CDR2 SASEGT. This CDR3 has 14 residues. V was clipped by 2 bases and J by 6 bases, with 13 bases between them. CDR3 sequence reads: CASSERWGGDGYTF. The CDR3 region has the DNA TGTGCCAGCAGTGAAAGGTGGGGGGGAGATGGCTACACCTTC.

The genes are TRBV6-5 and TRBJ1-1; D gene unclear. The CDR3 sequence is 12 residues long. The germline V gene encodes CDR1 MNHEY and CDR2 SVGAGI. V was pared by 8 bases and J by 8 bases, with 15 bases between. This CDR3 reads CASSNHIIEAFF. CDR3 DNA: TGTGCCAGCTCAAACCATATCATAGAAGCTTTCTTT.

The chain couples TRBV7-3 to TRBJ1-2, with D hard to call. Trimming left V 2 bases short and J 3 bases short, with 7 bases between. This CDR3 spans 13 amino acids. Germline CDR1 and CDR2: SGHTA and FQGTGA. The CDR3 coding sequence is TGTGCCAGCAGCTTAGGCCAGGACTATGGCTACACCTTC. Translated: CASSLGQDYGYTF.

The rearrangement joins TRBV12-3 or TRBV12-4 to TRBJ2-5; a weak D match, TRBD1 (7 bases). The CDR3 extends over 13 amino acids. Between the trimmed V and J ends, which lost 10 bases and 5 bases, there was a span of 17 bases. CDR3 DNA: TGTGCCATCACCAGGGGGGCCGTGGAGACCCAGTACTTC. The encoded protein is CAITRGAVETQYF.

CDR3 residues: CASRGSWVGNQPQHF. The CDR3 nucleotides are TGTGCCAGTAGGGGTTCGTGGGTAGGCAATCAGCCCCAGCATTTT. The chain couples TRBV19 to TRBJ1-5; D is unresolved. Trimming shortened V by 6 bases and J by 2 bases, and 14 bases separated the two germline ends. This CDR3 has 15 residues. Germline assignment: CDR1 LNHDA and CDR2 SQIVND (reference sequence).

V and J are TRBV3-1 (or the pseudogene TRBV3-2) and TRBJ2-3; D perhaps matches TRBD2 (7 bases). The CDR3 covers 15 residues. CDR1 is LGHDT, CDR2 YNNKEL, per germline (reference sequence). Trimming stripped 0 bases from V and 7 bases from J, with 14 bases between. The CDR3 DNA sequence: TGTGCCAGCAGCCAAGATACGGGGGGCTCTAATACGCAGTATTTT. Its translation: CASSQDTGGSNTQYF.

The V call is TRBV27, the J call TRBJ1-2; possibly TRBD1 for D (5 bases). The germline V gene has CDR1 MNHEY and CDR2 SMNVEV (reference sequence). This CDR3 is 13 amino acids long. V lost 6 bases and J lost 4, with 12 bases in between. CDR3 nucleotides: TGTGCCAGCAGCCCCGGGGGGAGCTATGGCTACACCTTC. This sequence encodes CASSPGGSYGYTF.

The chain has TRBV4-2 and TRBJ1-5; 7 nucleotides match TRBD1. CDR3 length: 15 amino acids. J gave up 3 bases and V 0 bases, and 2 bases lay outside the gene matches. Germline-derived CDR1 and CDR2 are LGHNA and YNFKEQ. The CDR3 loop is CASSQDRGTNQPQHF. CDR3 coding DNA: TGTGCCAGCAGCCAAGACAGGGGGACCAATCAGCCCCAGCATTTT.

The DNA for the CDR3 is TGTGCCAGCAGCACCCAACAGGGAAGCAATCAGCCCCAGCATTTT. Its protein is CASSTQQGSNQPQHF. The V gene is TRBV7-2, the J gene TRBJ1-5; D is possibly TRBD1 (6 bases). The germline gives CDR1 SGHTA, CDR2 FQGNSA. The V end was cut by 5 bases, the J end by 1 base, with 12 bases between. The CDR3 length is 15 residues.

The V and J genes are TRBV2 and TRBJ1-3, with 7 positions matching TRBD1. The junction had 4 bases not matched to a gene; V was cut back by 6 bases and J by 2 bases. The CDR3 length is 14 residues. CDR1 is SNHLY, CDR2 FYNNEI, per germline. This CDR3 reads CASRMGTAGNTIYF. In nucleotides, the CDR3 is TGTGCCAGCAGGATGGGGACAGCTGGAAACACCATATATTTT.

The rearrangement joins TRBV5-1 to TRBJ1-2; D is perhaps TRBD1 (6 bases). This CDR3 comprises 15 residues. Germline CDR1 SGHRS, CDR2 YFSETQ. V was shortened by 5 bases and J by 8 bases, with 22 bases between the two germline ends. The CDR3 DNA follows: TGCGCCAGCAGAATGGAGGCAGGGGCGGCTAGGGGCTACACCTTC. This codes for CASRMEAGAARGYTF.

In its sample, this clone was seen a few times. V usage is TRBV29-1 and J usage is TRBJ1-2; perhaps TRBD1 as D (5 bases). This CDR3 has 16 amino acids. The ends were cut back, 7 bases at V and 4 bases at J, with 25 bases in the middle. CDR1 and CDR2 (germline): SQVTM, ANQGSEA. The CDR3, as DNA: TGCAGCGATTCCGGGACTCCCGTTGAGTTCGGCTATGGCTACACCTTC. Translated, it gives CSDSGTPVEFGYGYTF.

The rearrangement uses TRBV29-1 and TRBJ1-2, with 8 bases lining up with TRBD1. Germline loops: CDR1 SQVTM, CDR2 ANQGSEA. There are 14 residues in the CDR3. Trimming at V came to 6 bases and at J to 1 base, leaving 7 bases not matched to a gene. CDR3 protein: CSVDRGRLNYGYTF. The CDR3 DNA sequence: TGCAGCGTCGACAGGGGCCGACTTAACTATGGCTACACCTTC.

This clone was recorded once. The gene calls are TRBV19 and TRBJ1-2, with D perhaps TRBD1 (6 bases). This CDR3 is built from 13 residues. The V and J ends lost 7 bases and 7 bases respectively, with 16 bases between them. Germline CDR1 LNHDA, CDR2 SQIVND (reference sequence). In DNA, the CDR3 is TGTGCCAGTATTGCCGGGGGCGCTCTTGGCTACACCTTC. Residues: CASIAGGALGYTF.

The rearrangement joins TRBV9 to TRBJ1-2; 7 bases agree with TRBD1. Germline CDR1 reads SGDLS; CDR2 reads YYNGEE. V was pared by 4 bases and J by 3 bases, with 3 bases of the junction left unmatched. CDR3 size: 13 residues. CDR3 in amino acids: CASSRGQDYGYTF. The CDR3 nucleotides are TGTGCCAGCAGCCGCGGACAGGACTATGGCTACACCTTC.

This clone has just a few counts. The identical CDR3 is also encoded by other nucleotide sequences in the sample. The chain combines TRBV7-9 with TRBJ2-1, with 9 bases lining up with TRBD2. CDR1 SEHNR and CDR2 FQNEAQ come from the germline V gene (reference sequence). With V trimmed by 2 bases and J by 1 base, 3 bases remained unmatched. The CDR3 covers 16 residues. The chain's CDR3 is CASSLSLAGSYNEQFF. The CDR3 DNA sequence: TGTGCCAGCAGCTTATCTCTAGCGGGATCCTACAATGAGCAGTTCTTC.

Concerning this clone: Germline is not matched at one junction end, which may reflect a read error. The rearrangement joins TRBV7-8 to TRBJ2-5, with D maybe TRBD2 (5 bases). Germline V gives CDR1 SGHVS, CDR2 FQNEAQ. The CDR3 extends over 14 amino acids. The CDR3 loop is CASSRGRSRETQYF. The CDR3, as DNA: TGTGCCAGCAGCCGAGGACGGAGTAGGGAGACTCAGTACTTC.

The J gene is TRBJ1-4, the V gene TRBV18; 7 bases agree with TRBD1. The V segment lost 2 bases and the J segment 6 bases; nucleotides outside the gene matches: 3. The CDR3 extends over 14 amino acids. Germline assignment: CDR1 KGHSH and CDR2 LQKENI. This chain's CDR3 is CASSPGTVDEKLFF. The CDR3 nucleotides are TGTGCCAGCTCACCAGGGACAGTCGATGAAAAACTGTTTTTT.

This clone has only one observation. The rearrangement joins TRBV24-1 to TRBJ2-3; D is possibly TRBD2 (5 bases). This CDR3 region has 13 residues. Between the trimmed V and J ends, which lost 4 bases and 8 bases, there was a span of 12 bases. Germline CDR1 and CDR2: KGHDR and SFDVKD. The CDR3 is CATSDLGSGTQYF. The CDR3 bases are TGTGCCACCAGTGACCTAGGGAGTGGTACGCAGTATTTT.

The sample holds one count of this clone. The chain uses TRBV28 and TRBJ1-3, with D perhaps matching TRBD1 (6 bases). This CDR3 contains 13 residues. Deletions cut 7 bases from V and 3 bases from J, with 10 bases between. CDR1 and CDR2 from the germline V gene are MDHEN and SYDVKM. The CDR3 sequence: CASIRGFGNTIYF. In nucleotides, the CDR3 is TGTGCCAGCATCAGGGGCTTTGGAAACACCATATATTTT. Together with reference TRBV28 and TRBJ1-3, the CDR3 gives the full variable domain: DVKVTQSSRYLVKRTGEKVFLECVQDMDHENMFWYRQDPGLGLRLIYFSYDVKMKEKGDIPEGYSVSREKKERFSLILESASTNQTSMYLCASIRGFGNTIYFGEGSWLTVV.

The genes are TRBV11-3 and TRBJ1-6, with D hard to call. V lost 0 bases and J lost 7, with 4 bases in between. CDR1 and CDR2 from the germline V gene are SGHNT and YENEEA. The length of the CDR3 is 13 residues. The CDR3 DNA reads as TGTGCCAGCAGCTTAGAAGTGAATTCACCCCTCCACTTT. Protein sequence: CASSLEVNSPLHF.

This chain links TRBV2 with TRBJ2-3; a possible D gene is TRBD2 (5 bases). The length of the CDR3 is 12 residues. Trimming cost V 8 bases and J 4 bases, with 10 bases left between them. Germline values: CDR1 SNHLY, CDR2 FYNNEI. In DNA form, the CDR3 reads TGTGCCAGCGGGAAGGAGGCAGATACGCAGTATTTT. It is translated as CASGKEADTQYF.

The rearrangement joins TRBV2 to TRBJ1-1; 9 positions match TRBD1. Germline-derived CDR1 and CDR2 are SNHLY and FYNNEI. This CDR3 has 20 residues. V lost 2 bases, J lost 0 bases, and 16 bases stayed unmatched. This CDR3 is CASSESMGTDRGLMNTEAFF. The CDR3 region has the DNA TGTGCCAGCAGTGAATCTATGGGGACGGACAGGGGCCTCATGAACACTGAAGCTTTCTTT. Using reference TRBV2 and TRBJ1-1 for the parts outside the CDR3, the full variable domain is EPEVTQTPSHQVTQMGQEVILRCVPISNHLYFYWYRQILGQKVEFLVSFYNNEISEKSEIFDDQFSVERPDGSNFTLKIRSTKLEDSAMYFCASSESMGTDRGLMNTEAFFGQGTRLTVV.

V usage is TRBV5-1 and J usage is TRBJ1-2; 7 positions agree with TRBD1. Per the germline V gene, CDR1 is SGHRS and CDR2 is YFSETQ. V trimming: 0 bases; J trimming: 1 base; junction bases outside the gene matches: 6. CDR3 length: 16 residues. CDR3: CASSLDRAGGNYGYTF. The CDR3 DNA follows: TGCGCCAGCAGCTTGGATAGGGCAGGGGGTAACTATGGCTACACCTTC.